A selection of T cell receptor beta chains follows, all from one sample in a study of tumor-infiltrating lymphocytes in primary liver carcinoma. TCRdb passed the multiplex PCR reads through MiXCR, listing each CDR3 protein once. This table has around 71,000 distinct CDR3 sequences, 60% to 80% appearing once. Sequencing was carried out using liver tumor tissue from sampling region 4. These receptors were obtained from a woman aged 60-75 years with primary liver carcinoma and hepatitis B virus infection. Both conserved end residues are part of each CDR3. Fields, in order: J gene, V gene, clone size, D gene, CDR3 protein, CDR3 DNA. D genes are given only for firm matches. Not all rows give a size; the values are once, few, many and, for expanded clones, a class.

>TRBJ2-5|TRBV28|-|-
CASSRPVGVKTQYF
TGTGCCAGCAGCCGACCGGTGGGCGTGAAGACTCAGTACTTC
>TRBJ2-1|TRBV2|-|TRBD2
CTSRQQLAGEQFF
TGTACCAGCAGGCAACAACTAGCGGGTGAGCAGTTCTTC
>TRBJ2-3|TRBV29-1|-|TRBD2
CSIGKTSGRTDTQYF
TGCAGCATTGGCAAAACTAGCGGGAGGACAGATACGCAGTATTTT
>TRBJ2-1|TRBV10-1|-|-
CASSRDMGGEQFF
TGCGCCAGCAGCCGAGACATGGGAGGTGAGCAGTTCTTC
>TRBJ2-4|TRBV5-1|many|TRBD1
CASSPSTGGRNIQYF
TGCGCCAGCAGCCCTAGTACAGGGGGGCGAAACATTCAGTACTTC
>TRBJ1-1|TRBV10-3|-|TRBD1
CAISELTGLDTEAFF
TGTGCCATCAGTGAGTTGACAGGGCTAGACACTGAAGCTTTCTTT
>TRBJ2-3|TRBV21-1|-|-
CTISRRDDTDTQYF
TGTACCATCAGCCGCCGAGACGACACAGATACGCAGTATTTT
>TRBJ2-1|TRBV11-2|-|-
CTSSFPGLWGNEQFF
TGTACCAGCAGCTTCCCGGGATTATGGGGCAATGAGCAGTTCTTC
>TRBJ1-2|TRBV28|-|-
CAGSRAPGGIGGYTF
TGTGCCGGCAGTCGCGCTCCCGGGGGGATTGGAGGTTACACCTTC
>TRBJ2-1|TRBV30|-|TRBD2
CAWSVPAGGSYYEHFF
TGTGCCTGGAGTGTACCGGCGGGAGGGTCCTACTATGAGCACTTCTTC
>TRBJ2-6|TRBV6-1|-|TRBD2
CASSGTCGGANFLTF
TGTGCCAGCAGTGGGACTTGCGGGGGGGCCAACTTCCTGACTTTC
>TRBJ1-3|TRBV29-1|many|-
CSVLGSHSGNTIYF
TGCAGCGTTCTGGGATCCCACTCTGGAAACACCATATATTTT
>TRBJ2-3|TRBV29-1|-|-
CSTRLLGGGLRDMQYF
TGCAGCACCAGGCTCCTTGGTGGAGGACTAAGAGATATGCAATATTTT
>TRBJ2-7|TRBV11-3|-|TRBD1
CASSLGTGGSLQQYF
TGTGCCAGCAGTTTAGGGACAGGGGGCTCCCTCCAGCAGTATTTC
>TRBJ2-1|TRBV5-1|once|-
CASSLARWQTDNEQFF
TGCGCCAGCAGCTTGGCCAGGTGGCAGACGGACAATGAGCAGTTCTTC
>TRBJ2-1|TRBV2|-|-
CASSGACNEQFF
TGTGCCAGTAGTGGGGCCTGCAATGAGCAGTTCTTC
>TRBJ2-7|TRBV4-2|-|TRBD1
CANCQDPVGQGGYEQYF
TGTGCCAACTGCCAAGATCCCGTGGGACAGGGTGGTTACGAGCAGTACTTC
>TRBJ1-2|TRBV29-1|-|-
CSSGGDIYGYTF
TGCAGCTCAGGCGGGGATATCTATGGCTACACCTTC
>TRBJ1-2|TRBV5-5|many|-
CASSLFGGRDYGYTF
TGTGCCAGCAGCTTGTTCGGGGGGCGAGACTATGGCTACACCTTC
>TRBJ2-1|TRBV12-3/TRBV12-4|-|TRBD2
CASSLGTSERPSYNERFF
TGTGCCAGCAGTTTAGGGACTAGCGAGAGGCCGTCCTACAATGAGCGGTTCTTC
>TRBJ2-2|TRBV11-2|-|-
CASSHSHGPNGELFF
TGTGCTAGCAGCCATTCGCATGGACCGAACGGGGAGCTGTTTTTT
>TRBJ2-3|TRBV11-3|-|-
CTSSLRRSTDTQYF
TGCACCAGCAGCTTACGGAGAAGCACAGATACGCAGTATTTT
>TRBJ2-1|TRBV11-3|-|-
CVSSLGFGGLSYNKQFF
TGTGTCAGCAGCTTAGGGTTCGGTGGGCTTTCCTACAATAAGCAGTTCTTC
>TRBJ1-1|TRBV5-1|few|TRBD1
CASSLVRQGAGAEAFF
TGCGCCAGCAGCTTGGTGAGGCAGGGGGCAGGAGCTGAAGCTTTCTTT
>TRBJ2-1|TRBV5-4|-|-
CASCDTHLWGEQFF
TGTGCCAGCTGCGACACCCATTTATGGGGTGAGCAGTTCTTC
>TRBJ1-1|TRBV29-1|-|-
CSVGEMIRNTEAFF
TGCAGCGTGGGGGAAATGATTAGGAACACTGAAGCTTTCTTT
>TRBJ2-5|TRBV10-3|many|-
CAISDPLYNQETQYF
TGTGCCATCAGTGACCCGCTATATAATCAAGAGACCCAGTACTTC
>TRBJ2-3|TRBV29-1|many|-
CSVESSSADTQYF
TGCAGCGTTGAGAGTTCGAGCGCAGATACGCAGTATTTT
>TRBJ2-3|TRBV10-3|many|-
CAITGGAEGVDTQYF
TGTGCCATCACGGGCGGGGCGGAGGGCGTAGATACGCAGTATTTT
>TRBJ2-7|TRBV30|many|-
CAWSEGEPYEQYF
TGTGCCTGGAGTGAAGGGGAGCCCTACGAGCAGTACTTC
>TRBJ2-5|TRBV24-1|-|-
CATSDLQAHQETQYF
TGTGCCACCAGTGATCTTCAGGCGCACCAAGAGACCCAGTACTTC
>TRBJ2-1|TRBV11-2|-|-
CTSSLAGGPPEQFF
TGTACCAGCAGCTTAGCAGGAGGGCCGCCTGAGCAGTTCTTC
>TRBJ1-2|TRBV7-9|many|-
CASSLGQAPNYGYTF
TGTGCCAGCAGCTTAGGACAGGCACCTAACTATGGCTACACCTTC
>TRBJ2-7|TRBV4-2|many|TRBD2
CASSQDLAGTSEQYF
TGTGCCAGCAGCCAAGACCTAGCGGGGACGAGCGAGCAGTACTTC
>TRBJ1-1|TRBV6-2/TRBV6-3|-|TRBD1
CASTLGQENTEAFF
TGTGCCAGCACCTTAGGACAGGAGAACACTGAAGCCTTCTTT
>TRBJ1-6|TRBV4-2|many|-
CASSQTAIRNSPLHF
TGTGCCAGCAGCCAAACAGCGATTAGAAATTCACCCCTCCACTTT
>TRBJ2-3|TRBV11-2|-|-
CASSLDRGNTQCF
TGTGCCAGCAGCTTAGATCGGGGAAATACGCAGTGTTTT
>TRBJ2-5|TRBV14|-|-
CASSQDPAIQETQYF
TGTGCCAGCAGCCAAGATCCAGCCATTCAAGAGACCCAGTATTTC
>TRBJ2-5|TRBV5-1|-|-
CASSLARSEETQYF
TGCGCCAGCAGCTTGGCCCGGAGCGAAGAGACCCAATACTTC
>TRBJ2-3|TRBV6-4|many|TRBD2
CASSDASGGGTDTQYF
TGTGCCAGCAGTGACGCTAGCGGGGGGGGCACAGATACGCAGTATTTT
>TRBJ1-2|TRBV6-5|-|TRBD1
CASSYSKGQGGDVYTF
TGTGCCAGCAGTTACTCGAAGGGACAAGGGGGCGATGTCTACACCTTC